One and the same sample provided the 13 T cell receptor beta chains below, sequenced in a study of T cell repertoires in cytomegalovirus infection. Each CDR3 protein is one row after TCRdb ran MiXCR on the reads. The sample lists approximately 500,000 distinct CDR3 sequences; roughly a third were seen once. No antigens are known for them. The material sequenced was cultured PBMCs, taken from culture after CMV antigen stimulation. These receptors came from a human donor in good health (CMV status not recorded). Some clones in this sample may be carry-over from other donors' samples.

CDR3 nucleotides: TGTGCCAGCAGCCAGACGCACGGGAGCGGGAATGAGCAGTTCTTC. Protein sequence: CASSQTHGSGNEQFF. The genes are TRBV28 and TRBJ2-1; TRBD2 might be the D (6 bases). The germline V gene has CDR1 MDHEN and CDR2 SYDVKM. The CDR3 is 15 amino acids. V lost 6 bases, J lost 7 bases, and 19 bases lay in between.

This clonotype was seen only a few times. The chain links TRBV19 to TRBJ2-1; 10 bases fit TRBD2. Germline CDR1 reads LNHDA; CDR2 reads SQIVND (reference sequence). V lost 10 bases and J lost 3; bases outside the gene matches: 6. The CDR3 contains 14 residues. CDR3 amino acids: CATTSGIFYNEQFF. The CDR3 nucleotides read TGTGCCACCACTAGCGGGATATTCTACAATGAGCAGTTCTTC. Full variable domain (missing parts from reference TRBV19 and TRBJ2-1): DGGITQSPKYLFRKEGQNVTLSCEQNLNHDAMYWYRQDPGQGLRLIYYSQIVNDFQKGDIAEGYSVSREKKESFPLTVTSAQKNPTAFYLCATTSGIFYNEQFFGPGTRLTVL.

The chain couples TRBV18 to TRBJ2-7; TRBD1 matches at 7 bases. The CDR3 runs 13 residues. From germline, CDR1 is KGHSH and CDR2 LQKENI. V was pared by 3 bases and J by 3 bases, with 2 bases of the junction left unmatched. The CDR3 protein is CASSPRQGYEQYV. For the CDR3, the DNA is TGTGCCAGCTCACCGCGACAGGGCTACGAGCAGTACGTC.

This clonotype was seen at least ten times. DNA for the CDR3: TGTGCCAGCAGCTTAGCAGGGACAGGGGGCGAGCAGTACTTC. It codes for CASSLAGTGGEQYF. V gene TRBV7-2 combines with J gene TRBJ2-7, with 11 bases fitting TRBD1. The CDR3 consists of 14 residues. Trimming removed 0 bases from V and 6 bases from J; junction bases left unmatched: 1. Germline CDR1 and CDR2: SGHTA and FQGNSA.

Ten or more counts support this clonotype. J is TRBJ2-7 and V is TRBV28; TRBD1 matches at 7 bases. V was clipped by 7 bases and J by 3 bases; unmatched bases: 12. Germline loops: CDR1 MDHEN, CDR2 SYDVKM. This CDR3 comprises 15 residues. CDR3 coding DNA: TGTGCCAGCACCCAAGGGGGCGCGTCCCGCTACGAGCAGTACTTC. Protein product: CASTQGGASRYEQYF.

This clonotype was recorded a few times. The J gene is TRBJ2-7, the V gene TRBV28, with 11 bases matching TRBD2. This CDR3 has 17 amino acids. Trimming at V came to 5 bases and at J to 2 bases, leaving 11 bases not matched to a gene. Looked up from germline, CDR1 is MDHEN and CDR2 is SYDVKM. The CDR3 sequence: CASSPSSGRLPTYEQYF. CDR3 bases: TGTGCCAGCAGTCCTTCTAGCGGGAGGCTCCCAACCTACGAGCAGTACTTC.

This clonotype was observed a handful of times. The CDR3 spells CASSHSPRLAKNIQYF. CDR3 bases: TGTGCCAGCAGCCATTCTCCCCGGCTAGCCAAAAACATTCAGTACTTC. V and J are TRBV5-6 and TRBJ2-4; D is unclear. The CDR3 sequence is 16 residues long. From germline, CDR1 is SGHDT and CDR2 YYEEEE. V was cut by 4 bases and J by 0 bases, with 14 bases left in between.

The gene calls are TRBV20-1 and TRBJ2-1, with D possibly matching TRBD2 (5 bases). Looked up from germline, CDR1 is DFQATT and CDR2 is SNEGSKA (reference sequence). Trimming removed 1 base from V and 2 bases from J, with 9 bases in between. CDR3 length equals 14 residues. The CDR3 coding sequence is TGCAGTGCTAGAGCCGGGATAGCCTACAATGAGCAGTTCTTC. It encodes CSARAGIAYNEQFF.

This clonotype turned up a few times. V is TRBV7-9 and J is TRBJ2-2, with 8 bases fitting TRBD1. Germline V gene lookup returns CDR1 SEHNR and CDR2 FQNEAQ (reference sequence). The CDR3 length is 16 residues. Unmatched junction bases numbered 4, after V lost 1 base and J lost 3 bases. CDR3 loop: CASSLGPGGDTGELFF. The CDR3 nucleotides read TGTGCCAGCAGCTTAGGTCCAGGGGGCGACACCGGGGAGCTGTTTTTT.

The CDR3 reads CATSSGQGSYEQYF. The CDR3, as DNA: TGTGCCACCAGCAGCGGACAGGGTTCCTACGAGCAGTACTTC. The gene calls are TRBV15 and TRBJ2-7; the match to TRBD1 covers 8 bases. CDR1 and CDR2 (germline): LNHNV, YYDKDF (reference sequence). The CDR3 runs 14 residues. The junction had 2 bases not matched to a gene; V was cut back by 3 bases and J by 1 base.

In regard to this clonotype: A read error may account for a junction end that differs from germline. The genes are TRBV7-2 and TRBJ2-4; TRBD2 agrees at 11 bases. CDR1 SGHTA and CDR2 FQGNSA come from the germline V gene. This CDR3 is built from 13 residues. CDR3 sequence: CASSLAGTSGHAF. CDR3 sequence (DNA): TGTGCCAGCAGCTTAGCGGGGACTAGCGGACACGCCTTC.

The chain carries TRBV3-1 and TRBJ2-1; D gene unclear. Germline lookup yields CDR1 LGHDT and CDR2 YNNKEL (reference sequence). The CDR3 loop spans 16 amino acids. Trimming shortened V by 0 bases and J by 0 bases, and 9 bases separated the two germline ends. CDR3 in amino acids: CASSQDVGLSYNEQFF. The CDR3 DNA sequence: TGTGCCAGCAGCCAAGACGTGGGTCTCTCCTACAATGAGCAGTTCTTC.

The J gene is TRBJ2-1, the V gene TRBV6-2 or TRBV6-3; no clear D gene. The CDR3 has 14 amino acids. Germline V gene sequence: CDR1 MNHEY, CDR2 SVGEGT. Trimming removed 5 bases from V and 2 bases from J, with 10 bases in between. The CDR3 coding sequence is TGTGCCAGCAGTGCGACTGGAACCTACAATGAGCAGTTCTTC. Protein sequence: CASSATGTYNEQFF.